The clone carrying this T cell receptor beta chain was picked up many times. Its antigen is undetermined. The CDR3 totals 15 residues. Germline V gene sequence: CDR1 LNHNV, CDR2 YYDKDF (reference sequence). The V segment lost 5 bases and the J segment 6 bases; nucleotides outside the gene matches: 10. The time point here: week 35, safety follow-up. All doses held 300 ug of mutant IDH1 20-mer peptide, with topical imiquimod. The data originate from a study of a mutant IDH1 vaccine in newly diagnosed glioma. Across the study: Treated patients had a mean age of 40.4 years and a sex split that was around 62% male and about 38% female. The week-35 safety follow-up was V12, and the week-47 study end was V13.

Using immunoSEQ multiplex PCR, the repertoire was profiled, and TCRdb retains in-frame clones only, with some absent. The profile covers roughly 68,000 clones, with about 73% appearing a single time and roughly 4.3% taken by the ten largest. This chain joins TRBV15 and TRBJ1-3; 7 bases are a match to TRBD1. The sample in question was PBMCs, obtained from a glioma patient whose treatment included an IDH1 peptide vaccine. This sequence was found in a man aged 45 to 65 with glioma. CDR3 amino acids: CATSAPTGDKNTIYF. In DNA form, the CDR3 reads TGTGCCACCAGCGCCCCAACAGGGGACAAAAACACCATATATTTT.